The rows below give T cell receptor beta chains drawn from one sample of a study of blood T cell repertoires in COVID-19. Here immunoSEQ multiplex PCR was the method, and the copy in TCRdb shows in-frame clones only, minus some. In the table there are approximately 82,000 clones, around four fifths of which are singletons. Sequencing was carried out using peripheral blood. These TCRs come from a woman between 55 and 75 years old with acute or convalescent COVID-19. Both conserved end residues are part of each CDR3. A D gene is named only where the DNA matches it firmly. Size is stated for part of the rows, as once, few or many counts, or as a class when the clone is expanded.

d_gene	abundance	j_gene	v_gene	CDR3aa	CDR3nt
-	-	TRBJ1-4	TRBV9	CASSVGRGNEKLFF	TGTGCCAGCAGCGTAGGCAGAGGTAATGAAAAACTGTTTTTT
-	-	TRBJ1-6	TRBV19	CASSAPGDNSPLHF	TGTGCCAGCTCCGCTCCAGGGGATAATTCACCCCTCCACTTT
-	-	TRBJ1-2	TRBV7-2	CASRSQGLVSGYTF	TGTGCCAGCAGGTCACAGGGTTTGGTTTCTGGCTACACCTTC
TRBD2	once	TRBJ2-5	TRBV11-2	CASSFGGVGETQYF	TGTGCCAGCAGCTTCGGGGGGGTCGGGGAGACCCAGTACTTC
-	-	TRBJ1-4	TRBV25-1	CASSRPGTRRGPEKLFF	TGTGCCAGCAGTCGTCCCGGGACAAGAAGGGGTCCTGAAAAACTGTTTTTT
-	-	TRBJ1-6	TRBV6-2/TRBV6-3	CASGSARVSPLHF	TGTGCCAGCGGTTCGGCCAGGGTATCACCCCTCCACTTT
-	-	TRBJ1-1	TRBV6-5	CTWGGRAEAFF	TGTACCTGGGGGGGAAGGGCTGAAGCTTTCTTT
TRBD2	-	TRBJ2-1	TRBV6-2/TRBV6-3	CASSRVGGGLSYNEQFF	TGTGCCAGCAGCCGAGTCGGCGGGGGGCTCTCCTACAATGAGCAGTTCTTC
-	-	TRBJ2-5	TRBV5-6	CASRFADRLTGLSETQYF	TGTGCCAGCAGGTTCGCCGATCGCCTAACAGGGTTATCAGAGACCCAGTACTTC
TRBD2	-	TRBJ2-2	TRBV7-9	CASSRGGIGGDTGELFF	TGTGCCAGCAGCCGTGGTGGCATCGGGGGGGACACCGGGGAGCTGTTTTTT
-	-	TRBJ2-7	TRBV11-3	CASSLEDTLREQYF	TGTGCCAGCAGCTTAGAGGACACTCTTAGGGAGCAGTACTTC
TRBD2	-	TRBJ2-3	TRBV7-2	CASSLVAGGDTQYF	TGTGCCAGCAGCTTAGTAGCGGGAGGAGATACGCAGTATTTT
-	once	TRBJ1-1	TRBV19	CASSSRPVGALRSEAFF	TGTGCCAGTAGTTCCCGCCCTGTGGGGGCCCTTCGGAGTGAAGCTTTCTTT
TRBD1	many	TRBJ1-2	TRBV6-2/TRBV6-3	CASSYPRDRGLDGYTF	TGTGCCAGCAGTTATCCCCGGGACAGGGGGCTCGATGGCTACACCTTC
-	-	TRBJ2-7	TRBV4-1	CASSQEFGGTYEQYF	TGCGCCAGCAGCCAAGAATTCGGAGGTACCTACGAGCAGTACTTC
-	-	TRBJ1-3	TRBV7-2	CARKGFPSGNTIYF	TGTGCCAGAAAGGGGTTCCCATCTGGAAACACCATATATTTT
-	-	TRBJ1-1	TRBV6-5	CASSPRQGLNTEAFF	TGTGCCAGCAGTCCCAGGCAGGGTTTGAACACTGAAGCTTTCTTT
-	once	TRBJ1-2	TRBV18	CASSPIRQELGYTF	TGTGCCAGCTCACCAATCCGACAGGAACTGGGCTACACCTTC
-	-	TRBJ2-3	TRBV2	CASSAQGITDTQYF	TGTGCCAGCAGTGCTCAGGGGATCACAGATACGCAGTATTTT
-	-	TRBJ1-1	TRBV3-1/TRBV3-2	CASSLQGTEAFF	TGTGCCAGCAGCCTTCAGGGAACTGAAGCTTTCTTT
TRBD2	-	TRBJ2-2	TRBV7-2	CASSGPGLAGGGTGELFF	TGTGCCAGCAGCGGGCCGGGACTAGCGGGGGGAGGGACCGGGGAGCTGTTTTTT
-	-	TRBJ2-3	TRBV9	CARVMVAGSTDTQYF	TGTGCCAGAGTCATGGTGGCAGGGAGCACAGATACGCAGTATTTT
TRBD1	-	TRBJ1-2	TRBV10-3	CAIRVNADRRANYGYTF	TGTGCCATCAGGGTCAATGCGGACAGGCGAGCTAACTATGGCTACACCTTC
-	-	TRBJ1-5	TRBV7-2	CASSPTADNQPQHF	TGTGCCAGCAGCCCTACAGCAGACAATCAGCCCCAGCATTTT
TRBD2	-	TRBJ2-7	TRBV27	CASSLRGGRRPYEQYF	TGTGCCAGCAGTTTACGGGGCGGGAGGCGACCCTACGAGCAGTACTTC
TRBD2	-	TRBJ2-2	TRBV11-3	CASSRGRGRAAGELFF	TGTGCCAGCAGCAGGGGGCGCGGGAGGGCCGCCGGGGAGCTGTTTTTT